This T cell receptor beta chain was identified in a study of blood T cell repertoires in COVID-19. About the study: Sources were T cells, B-cell-depleted T cells, or PBMCs; the material itself was cDNA or gDNA.

TCRdb's table, derived via immunoSEQ multiplex PCR, lists solely in-frame clones and lacks some. Of some 230,000 clones in the sample, 80% to 85% were seen once. Trimming left V 6 bases short and J 6 bases short, with 12 bases between. The CDR3 loop spans 13 amino acids. Germline V gene data show CDR1 as LNHDA and CDR2 as SQIVND (reference sequence). The TCR originated in a woman older than 75 with COVID-19, enrolled during active disease. Sequencing was done on a sample of peripheral blood. The chain links TRBV19 to TRBJ1-5; TRBD1 might be the D (5 bases). CDR3 nucleotide sequence: TGTGCCAGTAGGTCCAGGGAAAGTCAGCCCCAGCATTTT. Its translation: CASRSRESQPQHF.